These T cell receptor beta chains were read from a single sample in a study of T cell responses to AZD1222 COVID-19 vaccine. TCRdb's table, derived via immunoSEQ multiplex PCR, lists solely in-frame clones and lacks some. This sample has around 140,000 clones, with 70% to 90% found just once. This sample comprised peripheral blood, obtained on day 0 of AZD1222 vaccination. The receptors were sampled from an adult in good health. CDR3s include the opening cysteine and the closing phenylalanine or tryptophan. The D gene is left open where the match is weak. Only some rows state a clone size, as once, few, many or a class for expanded clones.

d_gene: TRBD1; j_gene: TRBJ2-1; abundance: .; len: 15; v_gene: TRBV6-5; CDR3nt: TGTGCCAGCACCCAGGGACAGGGGGGGGGCAATGAGCAGTTCTTC; CDR3aa: CASTQGQGGGNEQFF
d_gene: TRBD1; j_gene: TRBJ2-2; abundance: once; len: 16; v_gene: TRBV27; CDR3nt: TGTGCCAGCAGTACTCGCGACAGGGGGTTTGGCGGGGAGCTGTTTTTT; CDR3aa: CASSTRDRGFGGELFF
d_gene: .; j_gene: TRBJ1-4; abundance: .; len: 15; v_gene: TRBV19; CDR3nt: TGTGCCAGTAGGGAGTGGCACGGCTTAAGTGAAAAACTGTTTTTT; CDR3aa: CASREWHGLSEKLFF
d_gene: .; j_gene: TRBJ1-2; abundance: .; len: 15; v_gene: TRBV4-2; CDR3nt: TGTGCCAGCAGCCAAGGGACCCGGCCCGGGAGTGGCTACACCTTC; CDR3aa: CASSQGTRPGSGYTF
d_gene: .; j_gene: TRBJ2-5; abundance: .; len: 11; v_gene: TRBV5-6; CDR3nt: TGTGCCAGCAGCTTAACGGAGACCCAGTACTTC; CDR3aa: CASSLTETQYF
d_gene: .; j_gene: TRBJ1-2; abundance: .; len: 15; v_gene: TRBV2; CDR3nt: TGTGCCAGCAGAGCCCTGGTCAGCGAGGGGTATGGCTACACCTTC; CDR3aa: CASRALVSEGYGYTF
d_gene: TRBD2; j_gene: TRBJ2-3; abundance: .; len: 16; v_gene: TRBV5-8; CDR3nt: TGTGCCAGCTCGCGGCCCCTACTAGCGGGTACAGATACGCAGTATTTT; CDR3aa: CASSRPLLAGTDTQYF
d_gene: .; j_gene: TRBJ1-2; abundance: once; len: 16; v_gene: TRBV6-5; CDR3nt: TGTGCCAGCAGTTACTCGAAGGGTTTCTCTAACTATGGCTACACCTTC; CDR3aa: CASSYSKGFSNYGYTF
d_gene: .; j_gene: TRBJ2-1; abundance: .; len: 13; v_gene: TRBV7-9; CDR3nt: TGTGCCAGCAGCTTAAATAGTTTGAATGAGCAGTTCTTC; CDR3aa: CASSLNSLNEQFF
d_gene: TRBD2; j_gene: TRBJ2-1; abundance: .; len: 16; v_gene: TRBV5-1; CDR3nt: TGCGCCAGCAGCATATGGACTAGCGGGAGTATCGGTGAGCAGTTCTTC; CDR3aa: CASSIWTSGSIGEQFF
d_gene: .; j_gene: TRBJ1-2; abundance: .; len: 16; v_gene: TRBV6-2/TRBV6-3; CDR3nt: TGTGCCAGCAGTTACTCGAGGAACGGAGGGAACGGTGGCTACACCTTC; CDR3aa: CASSYSRNGGNGGYTF
d_gene: TRBD1; j_gene: TRBJ1-5; abundance: .; len: 23; v_gene: TRBV28; CDR3nt: TGTGCCAGCACCGCGGGGCGGCGTATCGGGACAGGGTCCCCCCATGAGGGCAATCAGCCCCAGCATTTT; CDR3aa: CASTAGRRIGTGSPHEGNQPQHF
d_gene: .; j_gene: TRBJ2-6; abundance: .; len: 15; v_gene: TRBV6-5; CDR3nt: TGTGCCAGCGCCTGGCTAGAAACTGGGGCCAACGTCCTGACTTTC; CDR3aa: CASAWLETGANVLTF
d_gene: .; j_gene: TRBJ1-4; abundance: .; len: 16; v_gene: TRBV28; CDR3nt: TGTGCCAGCAGTTTGTCATCCGGGACGGGGTATGAAAAACTGTTTTTT; CDR3aa: CASSLSSGTGYEKLFF
d_gene: .; j_gene: TRBJ1-2; abundance: .; len: 15; v_gene: TRBV5-6; CDR3nt: TGTGCCAGCAGCTTGCTGTCAGCCAGAGCGGCTGGCTACACCTTC; CDR3aa: CASSLLSARAAGYTF
d_gene: .; j_gene: TRBJ1-3; abundance: .; len: 16; v_gene: TRBV7-4; CDR3nt: TGTGCCAGCAGCTCCAGTTTCGGGTGCTCTGGAAACACCATATATTTT; CDR3aa: CASSSSFGCSGNTIYF
d_gene: TRBD1; j_gene: TRBJ2-6; abundance: once; len: 17; v_gene: TRBV9; CDR3nt: TGTGCCAGCAGCGTACGTGACAGGGGGCAAGGGGCCAACGTCCTGACTTTC; CDR3aa: CASSVRDRGQGANVLTF